A single sample gave rise to the 2 T cell receptor beta chains below, sequenced in a study of CD8+CD57+ T cells in acquired aplastic anemia (dated 2018 in TCRdb). The sequencing machine was an Illumina HiSeq 2000. Genomic DNA served as template for TCR beta VDJ combination and CDR3 sequence profiling. TCRdb applied fastp at Q25 and MiXCR to the public reads, then kept only in-frame beta chains. Each record represents a unique CDR3 protein, reported with the most common genes and DNA among its rows. Here the sample has approximately 380,000 distinct CDR3 sequences; about two thirds occur a single time. The ten largest clones capture 3.5% to 4.5% of the sample. Source material: sorted CD4+, CD8+, or CD8+CD57+ T cells (not recorded which) from PBMCs. The receptors originated from a human donor in good health, serving as a control.

This clonotype was counted many times. The genes are TRBV19 and TRBJ1-1; D possibly corresponds to TRBD1 (6 bases). The ends were cut back, 5 bases at V and 1 base at J, with 17 bases in the middle. CDR1 and CDR2 from the germline V gene are LNHDA and SQIVND (reference sequence). This CDR3 contains 16 residues. CDR3: CASSRWPGATNTEAFF. CDR3 nucleotide sequence: TGTGCCAGTAGTCGCTGGCCGGGGGCAACGAACACTGAAGCTTTCTTT.

This clonotype appeared a single time. The rearrangement uses TRBV5-1 and TRBJ1-4; D uncertain. This CDR3 has 13 residues. CDR1 and CDR2 from the germline V gene are SGHRS and YFSETQ. V lost 0 bases and J 5 bases, leaving 5 bases between the germline ends. The CDR3 DNA reads as TGCGCCAGCAGCTTGGCGATCAATGAAAAACTGTTTTTT. It yields the protein CASSLAINEKLFF.